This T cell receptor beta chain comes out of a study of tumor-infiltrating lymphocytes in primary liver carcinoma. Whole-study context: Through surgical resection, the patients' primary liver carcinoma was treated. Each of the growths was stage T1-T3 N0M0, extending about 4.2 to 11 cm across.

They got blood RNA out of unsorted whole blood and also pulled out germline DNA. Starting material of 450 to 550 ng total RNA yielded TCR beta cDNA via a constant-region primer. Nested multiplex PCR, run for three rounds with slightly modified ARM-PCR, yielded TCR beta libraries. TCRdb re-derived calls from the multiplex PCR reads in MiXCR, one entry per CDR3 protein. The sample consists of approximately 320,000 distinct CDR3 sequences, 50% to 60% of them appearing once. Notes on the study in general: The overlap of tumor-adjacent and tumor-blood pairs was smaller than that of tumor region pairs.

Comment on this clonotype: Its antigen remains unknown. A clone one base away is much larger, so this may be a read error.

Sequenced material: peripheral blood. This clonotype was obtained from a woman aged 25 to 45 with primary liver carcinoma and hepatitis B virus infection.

The CDR3 sequence is CASRTGGDVQFF. CDR3 DNA: TGTGCCAGCAGGACCGGGGGGGATGTGCAGTTCTTC. The V gene is TRBV12-3 or TRBV12-4, the J gene TRBJ2-1, with 8 positions matching TRBD2. The CDR3 has 12 residues. With V trimmed by 6 bases and J by 12 bases, 7 bases remained unmatched.